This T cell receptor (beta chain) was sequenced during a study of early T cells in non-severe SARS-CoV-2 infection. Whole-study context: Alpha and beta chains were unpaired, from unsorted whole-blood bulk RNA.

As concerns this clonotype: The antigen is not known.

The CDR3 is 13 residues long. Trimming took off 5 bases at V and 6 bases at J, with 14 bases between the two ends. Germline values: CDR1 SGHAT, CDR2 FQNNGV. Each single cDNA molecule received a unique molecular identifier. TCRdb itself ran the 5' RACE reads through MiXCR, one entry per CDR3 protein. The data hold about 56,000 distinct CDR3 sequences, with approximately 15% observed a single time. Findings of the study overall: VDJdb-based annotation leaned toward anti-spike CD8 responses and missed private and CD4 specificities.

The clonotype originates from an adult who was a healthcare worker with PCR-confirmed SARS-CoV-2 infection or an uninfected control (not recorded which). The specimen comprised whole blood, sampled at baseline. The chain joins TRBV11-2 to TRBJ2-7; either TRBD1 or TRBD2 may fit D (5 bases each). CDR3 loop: CASSPRGGFEQYF. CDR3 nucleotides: TGTGCCAGCAGCCCCCGGGGCGGGTTCGAGCAGTACTTC.